This T cell receptor (beta chain) was profiled in a study of cytomegalovirus exposure and HLA in healthy donors. The study, taken as a whole, reports: Most TCR sequences showed up rarely, but some public TCRs showed up in many donors. Later, TCR association rates were found to vary by HLA locus, highest for DRB1 and lowest for HLA-C.

About this clone: The antigen remains undetermined.

Trimming cost V 1 base and J 7 bases, with 14 bases left between them. This CDR3 is built from 14 residues. In germline, CDR1 is SGHAT, CDR2 FQNNGV. PCR was performed using 60 Vbeta and 13 Jbeta primers. Sequenced by immunoSEQ multiplex PCR; TCRdb stores in-frame clones only, minus some. This table has 110,000 to 150,000 clones, roughly 80% appearing once. This TCR was sampled from a man between 40 and 49 years old in good health and CMV-seropositive. Specimen: PBMCs. The chain is built from TRBV11-2 and TRBJ2-7, with D perhaps matching TRBD1 (5 bases). This CDR3 is CASSLGTGLWEQYF. CDR3 coding DNA: TGTGCCAGCAGCTTAGGAACAGGCCTTTGGGAGCAGTACTTC.